The subject of this entry is one TCR beta chain. Its cognate antigen is unknown. The sample belongs to a study of PD-1 blockade in classical Hodgkin lymphoma. Whole-study findings and limits: Reported findings placed baseline TCR diversity lower in newly diagnosed patients (compared with healthy donors).

Germline CDR1 SGHTA, CDR2 FQGNSA. V was pared by 7 bases and J by 0 bases, with 6 bases of the junction left unmatched. CDR3 length: 15 amino acids. Only in-frame clones appear in the TCRdb table, and some are missing; sequencing was by immunoSEQ multiplex PCR. This sample has around 91,000 clones, with approximately 80% found just once. Each patient relapsed following autologous stem cell transplantation, and prior brentuximab vedotin exposure differed. The sequencing here drew on peripheral blood mononuclear cells (PBMCs), taken before the second cycle of nivolumab. The receptor was isolated from a human donor with classical Hodgkin lymphoma. V usage is TRBV7-2 and J usage is TRBJ2-7; 10 nucleotides line up with TRBD2. The CDR3 region has the DNA TGTGCCAGCACCCCTAGCGGGAGCCACTCCTACGAGCAGTACTTC. This translates into CASTPSGSHSYEQYF.